Given below is one T cell receptor (beta chain) in context. V lost 5 bases, J lost 2 bases, and 8 bases stayed unmatched. Germline V gene data show CDR1 as MNHEY and CDR2 as SVGAGI. The CDR3 spans 15 residues. Here immunoSEQ multiplex PCR was the method, and the copy in TCRdb shows in-frame clones only, minus some. Among 150,000 to 250,000 clones listed, 85% to 95% were seen once. The data are from a study of blood T cell repertoires in COVID-19. Study in general: The United States, Italy and Spain provided the acute and convalescent COVID-19 samples. PBMCs, B-cell-depleted T cells, or T cells were the source of the cDNA or gDNA that made up the material.

Those enrolled in Seattle joined during active infection and were followed longitudinally afterward. The sample comprised peripheral blood. The receptor comes from a man younger than 40 with COVID-19, enrolled during active disease. This chain connects TRBV6-5 to TRBJ1-1, with 7 bases fitting TRBD1. The CDR3 loop is CASSHGDRDNTEAFF. The CDR3 DNA follows: TGTGCCAGCAGTCACGGGGACAGAGATAACACTGAAGCTTTCTTT.